This TCR beta chain came from a study of cytomegalovirus exposure and HLA in healthy donors (dated by TCRdb to about 2017). With regard to the full study: According to an earlier analysis of a few hundred of the donors, about 180 million T cells yielded 90 million to 130 million unique TCR beta sequences and approximately 300 Gb of sequence data. An early release that covered fewer than 800 HLA-typed donors contained about 300 gigabases of sequencing data and tens of millions of unique TCR sequences. Of the roughly 430 genotyped donors, 65% to 90% fell in the genetic ancestry cluster associated with self-reported Caucasian donors. The study aimed to test whether signatures of past pathogen exposure could be identified by cataloging public T cell receptors. The T cell repertoires of under 750 subjects were profiled by immunosequencing and related to cytomegalovirus serostatus. Along with the roughly 670-subject first cohort, a separate validation cohort of approximately 110 different subjects was used. The study combined high-throughput TCR immunosequencing, statistical association of individual TCRs with disease status, and machine learning to predict cytomegalovirus infection status. In a later analysis, previously published TCR beta repertoires from about 670 donors were re-analyzed and high-resolution HLA genotyping was added so that TCR occurrence patterns could be studied. Rather than drawing on any new phenotypic data, the later analysis identified candidate immune exposures from TCR beta sequences and the way those sequences occurred across donors. An earlier analysis of some 500 of the donors applied high-throughput TCR beta sequencing to assess whether each TCR beta V gene segment acted as functional or pseudogenic. Donor age, sex, ethnicity and CMV serostatus were compiled alongside the repertoire data. A later genetic analysis used genome-wide SNP genotypes for about three fifths of the 666 donors, treating that subset as a discovery cohort. Every repertoire in the discovery cohort had been generated on one and the same sequencing platform. Both class I and class II loci were covered by HLA typing, at four-digit resolution. Typing coverage differed by locus: A, B, C, DRB1 and DQB1 were typed in roughly 620-630 donors, DQA1 in 500 to 550, DPA1 in roughly 590, and DPB1 in roughly 470. Roughly 5 DR-DQ haplotypes were handled as single units for association and clustering, since linkage in the cohort was strong. On average, about 200,000 unique TCR beta nucleotide sequences were sequenced per donor among roughly 430 genotyped donors of the cohort, with about 19% of those sequences being non-productive.

As concerns this clone: The antigen this receptor binds is unknown. Nothing much larger sits one base from this clone, and base qualities are not available.

Results the study describes overall, beyond this receptor: Linkage disequilibrium might explain the correlated functional status among segregating V segments, but an unknown experimental factor could not be excluded. Over 15 rarely observed V segments, including chromosome 9 orphons, were excluded from the earlier analysis of a few hundred of the donors because counts were too low. The sequencing pipeline was judged likely to have produced a cluster of highly shared sequence variants as a technical artifact. Assigning TCR associations to individual alleles was difficult when HLA alleles, especially DR and DQ, strongly co-occurred. In vitro tests confirmed that a few of the cytomegalovirus-associated TCR beta chains recognize cytomegalovirus antigens. In this cohort, only TCR beta chains were sequenced, and detectable features were limited by the absence of alpha or paired-chain data. In an earlier analysis of under 600 of the donors, most TCR beta V segments were observed in productive rearrangements about 90% or about 30% of the time, broadly matching IMGT annotations. The authors suggested that the approach could potentially be extended to other disease states and immunological phenotypes. In a later genetic analysis, a missense DCLRE1C variant was associated with V-gene and J-gene trimming of TCR beta chains, and the association was replicated in an independent cohort. Cytomegalovirus status was reported to be diagnosed by the classifier with high specificity and sensitivity in both the original and validation cohorts. At a false discovery rate of 0.05, a later analysis linked 16,951 TCR beta sequences to specific HLA alleles. In a later genetic analysis, fewer N-insertions in productive TCRs were reported among donors in an Asian-associated ancestry cluster than the roughly 710-donor mean. Because the 87-base-pair reads could not distinguish some IMGT-functional V segments, including TRBV6-2 and TRBV6-3, those segments were excluded. Immune exposure information for the cohort was limited to CMV serostatus. In a later analysis, most CMV-associated TCR beta chains were found to appear HLA-restricted, with HLA associations seemingly driven largely by CMV exposure. Roughly uniform sequencing depth across donors was assumed in presence/absence analyses, although this assumption may not hold. Across donors, most TCR sequences were observed very rarely, whereas some public TCRs were present in many individuals. In a later analysis, several top co-occurrence clusters were reported to appear linked to parvovirus B19, influenza, CMV and Epstein-Barr virus. In the study, some 160 TCR beta chains were listed as associated with cytomegalovirus. In a later analysis, HLA-associated TCR beta chains showed more clonal expansion and lower generation probabilities than non-associated chains that were equally common. A further reported finding was that TCR beta sequences accurately predicted the HLA-A and HLA-B alleles for most subjects in the first cohort. According to a later analysis, TCR association rates differed among HLA loci, with DRB1 alleles showing the most associated TCRs and HLA-C alleles showing the fewest. Because HLA typing was missing for some donors at each locus, association tests included only the typed subset.

From the cysteine up to the phenylalanine, the CDR3 has a length of 14 residues. CDR3 DNA is the only sequence kept; it has 42 bases, read in frame from the first base. Trimming accounts for 7 bases at V and 5 bases at J, while the number of junction bases matched to no gene is 7. CDR1 is given as LNHDA and CDR2 as SQIVND, both from the germline V gene (reference sequence). The library was produced with the immunoSEQ multiplex PCR assay. The multiplex PCR relied on a mix of 60 forward primers for TCR Vbeta segments and 13 reverse primers for TCR Jbeta segments. The CDR3 region of rearranged TCR beta genes was amplified from genomic DNA by a multiplex PCR assay. The Illumina HiSeq System was used to sequence the amplified TCR beta libraries as 87-base-pair reads. The study's processing was this. A later analysis tallied around 87 million unique TCR beta chains across the 640 or so repertoires, and approximately 9.9 million of those chains were shared by two or more donors. To remove PCR and sequencing errors, raw reads were error-corrected and collapsed into unique sequences using a nearest-neighbor algorithm that merged closely related sequences. To assign V, D and J gene segments, CDR3 sequences were aligned to IMGT reference sequences. Each retained sequence needed at least a six-nucleotide match to both a V gene segment and a J gene segment. Rearrangements were classified as productive when the CDR3 lacked stop codons and remained in frame with V and J, and all other rearrangements were classified as non-productive. Following IMGT convention, CDR3 was defined as the stretch from the second conserved V-encoded cysteine to the conserved J-encoded phenylalanine. The earlier analysis of about 530 of the donors excluded any sequence lacking an unambiguous match to a single V gene segment. An earlier analysis of 587 of the donors called V segments functional above 56.7% productive rearrangements and segregating when the between-donor standard deviation exceeded 5%. A statistical classification framework was built for diagnosing cytomegalovirus status from the catalog of TCR beta chain sequences. In a later analysis, V and J genes were assigned by comparing TCR nucleotide sequences against IMGT/GENE-DB human TR gene sequences. A later analysis assigned CDR3 sequences and most-parsimonious VDJ recombination scenarios with the TCRdist pipeline. A later analysis defined each TCR beta chain by its CDR3 amino acid sequence plus V-gene family, and excluded reads lacking a unique V-gene family. A later analysis removed over 500 highly shared, low-generation-probability nucleotide sequences to deal with suspected cross-contamination and a sequencing artifact. For each public chain, a later analysis derived a clonal expansion index from normalized ranks of inferred template counts within each repertoire. Generation probabilities in a later analysis came from a VDJ recombination model fitted to out-of-frame rearrangements, and those results were checked against IGoR. In a later analysis, TCR-TCR, TCR-HLA and TCR-CMV co-occurrence was scored with hypergeometric tests, and a repertoire-size bias correction was applied to TCR pairs. A later analysis estimated false discovery rates by permuting HLA or CMV assignments 20 times. In a later analysis, co-occurring TCRs were grouped with DBSCAN, and TCRdist sequence similarity was added when clustering was performed within HLA-allele-positive subsets. For co-occurrence clustering, repertoires with fewer than 30,000 or more than 120,000 public chains were excluded, along with five repertoires with anomalous nucleotide sharing. TCRdb stores this immuneACCESS table with in-frame sequences only. Part of the clones is absent; in the studies checked, under half of the shortfall reflects unresolved V genes, and no reason is known for the rest. V and J calls and clone size are copied from that table; D and trimming were computed from the DNA. This sample comprises more than 75,000 clones, 70% to 80% of them detected only once. More than 8% of the sample rests with the top ten.

The cohort was made up of 666 healthy bone marrow donors. All cohort members were sampled while nominally healthy, although unrecorded immune exposures were likely present. The donor tested CMV seropositive and was one of the 289 seropositive cohort members. Each donor provided a peripheral blood sample, and peripheral blood mononuclear cells were used for TCR beta sequencing. The Qiagen DNeasy Blood Extraction Kit was used to extract genomic DNA from the blood cell samples. The sequenced sample consisted of PBMCs. This sequence was found in a man aged 35 to 55 in good health and CMV-seropositive. This receptor chain uses TRBV19 and TRBJ1-4; 7 nucleotides in the junction match TRBD1. The CDR3 reads as follows: CASKPGQKNEKLFF. In nucleotides, the sequence is TGTGCCAGTAAGCCGGGACAGAAAAATGAAAAACTGTTTTTT.